There are many counts of the clone carrying this T cell receptor (beta chain). The antigen is unknown. A universal primer site and UMIs were added as TCR cDNA was made by 5'RACE template switching. TCRdb used MiXCR to reprocess the 5' RACE reads, holding one entry per CDR3 protein. The sample shows hundreds of thousands of distinct CDR3 sequences, roughly a sixth of them seen only once. Per germline, CDR1 SGHTA and CDR2 FQGNSA. V dropped 5 bases and J dropped 0 bases, with 9 bases sitting between them. The CDR3 runs to 14 residues. This entry is derived from a study of T cells after yellow fever vaccination. Study-wide points: The CD4 compartment and the CD8 compartment contained a small share of clonotypes in common. FACS-sorted repertoires could contain abundant clonotypes contaminating from the bulk population.

The receptor's source is a man between 18 and 29 years old who received the YFV17D yellow fever vaccine. V is TRBV7-2 and J is TRBJ2-3; tentatively, D is TRBD1 (5 bases). This specimen was PBMCs, taken before the yellow fever booster vaccination. CDR3 sequence (DNA): TGTGCCAGCAGCCTACGACAGAGCACAGATACGCAGTATTTT. It encodes CASSLRQSTDTQYF.